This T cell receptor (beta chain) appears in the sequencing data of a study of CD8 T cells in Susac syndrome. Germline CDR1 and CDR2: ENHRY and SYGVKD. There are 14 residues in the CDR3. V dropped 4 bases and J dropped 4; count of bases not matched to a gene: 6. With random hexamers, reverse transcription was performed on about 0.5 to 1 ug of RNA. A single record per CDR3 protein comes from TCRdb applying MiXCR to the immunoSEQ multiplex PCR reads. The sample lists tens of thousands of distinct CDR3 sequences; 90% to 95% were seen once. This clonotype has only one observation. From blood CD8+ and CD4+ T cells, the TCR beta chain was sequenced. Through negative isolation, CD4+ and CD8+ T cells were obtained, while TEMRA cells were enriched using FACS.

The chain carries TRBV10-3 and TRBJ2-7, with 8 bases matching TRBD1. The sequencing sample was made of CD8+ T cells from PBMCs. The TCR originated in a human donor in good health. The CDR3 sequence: CAISGATGVYEQYF. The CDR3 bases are TGTGCCATCAGTGGAGCGACAGGGGTGTACGAGCAGTACTTC.